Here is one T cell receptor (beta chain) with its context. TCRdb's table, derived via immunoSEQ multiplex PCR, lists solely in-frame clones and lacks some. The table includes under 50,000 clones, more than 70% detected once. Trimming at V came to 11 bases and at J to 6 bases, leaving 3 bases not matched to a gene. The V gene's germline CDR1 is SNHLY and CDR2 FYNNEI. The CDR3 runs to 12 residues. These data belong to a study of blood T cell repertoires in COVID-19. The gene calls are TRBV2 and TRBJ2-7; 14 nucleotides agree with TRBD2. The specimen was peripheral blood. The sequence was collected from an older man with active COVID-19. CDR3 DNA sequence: TGTGCCGGAGGACTAGCGGGAGGCGAGCAGTACTTC. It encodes CAGGLAGGEQYF.